Following are 10 T cell receptor beta chains from one sample sequenced in a study of post-analysis software for immune sequencing data. Study-wide points: There were five or six TRBV segments more frequent in patients than controls, and TRBV5-6, TRBV5-1 and TRBV20-1 were among them.

These receptors' targets are unknown. TCR beta cDNA libraries included unique molecular identifiers. TCRdb reanalysed the PCR reads using MiXCR and keeps one entry per CDR3 protein. The data show approximately 630,000 distinct CDR3 sequences, approximately 60% seen once. Sequencing was performed on blood. The receptors were sampled from a girl aged 2 to 9 with multiple sclerosis.

This clonotype was seen a single time. The rearrangement links TRBV12-3 or TRBV12-4 to TRBJ1-5; D unclear. The CDR3 consists of 15 residues. The V end was cut by 2 bases, the J end by 0 bases, with 8 bases between. The DNA of the CDR3 is TGTGCCAGCAGTTTAATCGGAGATAGCAATCAGCCCCAGCATTTT. Amino acid sequence: CASSLIGDSNQPQHF.

This clonotype has just one count. This sequence joins TRBV7-9 and TRBJ2-3, with D perhaps TRBD1 (6 bases). Trimming pared 5 bases from V and 6 bases from J, leaving 27 bases between. There are 18 residues in the CDR3. The V gene's germline CDR1 is SEHNR and CDR2 FQNEAQ (reference sequence). The CDR3 DNA reads TGTGCCAGCAGCCGAACCTCTAGGGGGATGGGGGATTCGGATACGCAGTATTTT. It yields the protein CASSRTSRGMGDSDTQYF.

V is TRBV6-4 and J is TRBJ2-3; 8 nucleotides agree with TRBD2. The CDR3 runs 14 residues. The ends lost 3 bases at V and 4 bases at J; junction bases unmatched: 3. Germline CDR1 is MRHNA and CDR2 is SNTAGT. The chain's CDR3 is CASSESGGSDTQYF. CDR3 DNA: TGTGCCAGCAGTGAGAGCGGGGGTTCAGATACGCAGTATTTT.

The chain has TRBV4-2 and TRBJ2-4; D is uncertain. In germline, CDR1 is LGHNA, CDR2 YNFKEQ. The V end lost 4 bases, the J end lost 0 bases, and 16 bases lay between the germline ends. The CDR3 is 17 residues long. CDR3 in amino acids: CASSPSGKTVAKNIQYF. The DNA of the CDR3 is TGTGCCAGCAGCCCCTCGGGTAAGACCGTAGCCAAAAACATTCAGTACTTC.

The chain couples TRBV6-2 or TRBV6-3 to TRBJ2-1, with TRBD2 matching 13 bases. Per germline, CDR1 MNHEY and CDR2 SVGEGT. J gave up 8 bases and V 10 bases, and 8 bases lay outside the gene matches. The CDR3 covers 14 residues. The CDR3 loop reads CAIRLAGGRDEQFF. In DNA form, the CDR3 reads TGTGCCATCCGACTAGCGGGGGGTAGGGATGAGCAGTTCTTC.

This chain links TRBV4-1 with TRBJ2-1, with a possible D match to TRBD1 (6 bases). Germline V CDR1 and CDR2: MGHRA, YSYEKL. Between the trimmed V and J ends, which lost 4 bases and 6 bases, there was a span of 16 bases. This CDR3 region has 15 residues. CDR3 sequence: CASSPQGNLFNEQFF. Here the CDR3 DNA reads TGCGCCAGCAGCCCACAGGGCAACCTATTCAATGAGCAGTTCTTC.

The chain employs TRBV4-2 and TRBJ2-6; D gene unclear. V lost 0 bases to trimming and J lost 0 bases, with 6 bases between them. The CDR3 contains 16 residues. Germline CDR1 LGHNA, CDR2 YNFKEQ. CDR3 DNA: TGTGCCAGCAGCCAAGATAAGAGCTCTGGGGCCAACGTCCTGACTTTC. Translation: CASSQDKSSGANVLTF.

The CDR3 loop is CASSPLAQGALDEQFF. The CDR3 DNA reads TGTGCCAGCAGTCCACTCGCACAGGGGGCATTGGATGAGCAGTTCTTC. This chain uses TRBV6-5 with TRBJ2-1; TRBD1 agrees at 9 bases. Germline V CDR1 and CDR2: MNHEY, SVGAGI. V was clipped by 5 bases and J by 8 bases; unmatched bases: 13. The CDR3 covers 16 residues.

The genes are TRBV7-2 and TRBJ1-4; D is unclear. CDR3 size: 14 residues. The ends were cut back, 9 bases at V and 4 bases at J, with 15 bases in the middle. Germline V gene sequence: CDR1 SGHTA, CDR2 FQGNSA. This CDR3 reads CASSFSLYNEKLFF. The DNA of the CDR3 is TGTGCCAGTAGTTTCAGCCTCTATAATGAAAAACTGTTTTTT.

The rearrangement links TRBV5-1 to TRBJ2-1; D remains unclear. The CDR3 runs 14 residues. The germline V and J ends were trimmed by 5 bases and 6 bases, with 15 bases remaining between them. Looked up from germline, CDR1 is SGHRS and CDR2 is YFSETQ. The CDR3 loop is CASRQVTTANEQFF. The CDR3 DNA reads TGCGCCAGCAGGCAGGTTACGACGGCCAATGAGCAGTTCTTC. Filled out from reference TRBV5-1 and TRBJ2-1, the complete variable domain reads KAGVTQTPRYLIKTRGQQVTLSCSPISGHRSVSWYQQTPGQGLQFLFEYFSETQRNKGNFPGRFSGRQFSNSRSEMNVSTLELGDSALYLCASRQVTTANEQFFGPGTRLTVL.